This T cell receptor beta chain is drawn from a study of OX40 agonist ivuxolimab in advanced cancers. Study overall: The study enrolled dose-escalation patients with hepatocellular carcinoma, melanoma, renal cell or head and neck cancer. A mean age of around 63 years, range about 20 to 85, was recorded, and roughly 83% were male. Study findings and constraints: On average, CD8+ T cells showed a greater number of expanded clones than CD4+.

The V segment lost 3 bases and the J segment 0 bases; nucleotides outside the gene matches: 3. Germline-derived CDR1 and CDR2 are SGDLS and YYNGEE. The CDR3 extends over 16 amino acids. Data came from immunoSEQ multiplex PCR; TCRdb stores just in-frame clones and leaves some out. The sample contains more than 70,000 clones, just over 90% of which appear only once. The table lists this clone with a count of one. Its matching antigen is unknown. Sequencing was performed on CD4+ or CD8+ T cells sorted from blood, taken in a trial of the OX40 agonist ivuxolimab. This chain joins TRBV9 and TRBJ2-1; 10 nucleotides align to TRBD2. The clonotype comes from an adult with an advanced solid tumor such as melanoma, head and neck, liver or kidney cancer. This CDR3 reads CASSEGLADSYNEQFF. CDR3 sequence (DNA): TGTGCCAGCAGCGAAGGACTAGCGGACTCCTACAATGAGCAGTTCTTC.